This is a list of T cell receptor beta chains from one sample in a study of STAT5B mutations in CD4+ large granular lymphocyte leukemia. Produced via immunoSEQ multiplex PCR; TCRdb's table is partial and in-frame only. Among roughly 30,000 clones listed, around four fifths were seen once. Sequencing was performed on CD4+ T cells from blood buffy coats. The receptors here all came from a human donor in good health. The conserved cysteine and the conserved F or W are not part of the CDR3 here. Fields, in order: V gene, CDR3 length, CDR3 protein.

TRBV5-4,13,ASSLSQSSYNEQF
TRBV19,13,ASSMAGTNYYEQY
TRBV6-1,12,ASSDSGRTYEQY
TRBV4-3,13,ASSQLQGSTYEQY
TRBV28,14,ASSRSGTSYQETQY
TRBV13,13,ASSLPLLDQDTQY
TRBV28,15,ASSIPWTSAFTDTQY
TRBV5-4,14,ASSPPLAGVRNEQF
TRBV28,13,ASSSWTGGDEKLF
TRBV2,13,ASKGIAGGNQPQH
TRBV6-5,11,ASSYSTVEKLF
TRBV18,14,ASSPTTGGSYNEQF
TRBV6-5,13,ASSYGGGSNQPQH
TRBV30,12,AWSWGLARGEQY
TRBV11-2,17,ASSSRQVGTGTSTDTQY
TRBV30,9,AWSGYNEQF
TRBV5-1,13,ASTMPAGVGETQY
TRBV6-5,12,ASSSQTGWYGYT
TRBV5-1,12,ASSPDRGKRGYT